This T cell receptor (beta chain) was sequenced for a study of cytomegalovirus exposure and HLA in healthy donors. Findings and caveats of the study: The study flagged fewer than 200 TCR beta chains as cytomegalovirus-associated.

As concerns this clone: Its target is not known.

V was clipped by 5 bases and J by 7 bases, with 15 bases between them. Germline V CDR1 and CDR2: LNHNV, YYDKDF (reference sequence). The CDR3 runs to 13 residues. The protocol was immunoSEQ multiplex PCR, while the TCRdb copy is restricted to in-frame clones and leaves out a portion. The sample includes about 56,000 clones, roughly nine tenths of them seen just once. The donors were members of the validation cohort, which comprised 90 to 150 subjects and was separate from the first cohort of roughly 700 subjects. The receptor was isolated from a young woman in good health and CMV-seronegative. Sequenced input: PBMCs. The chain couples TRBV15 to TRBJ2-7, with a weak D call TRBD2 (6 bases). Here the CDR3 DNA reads TGTGCCACCAGCGCGGGGAAAGTGGAGGAGCAGTACTTC. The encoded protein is CATSAGKVEEQYF.